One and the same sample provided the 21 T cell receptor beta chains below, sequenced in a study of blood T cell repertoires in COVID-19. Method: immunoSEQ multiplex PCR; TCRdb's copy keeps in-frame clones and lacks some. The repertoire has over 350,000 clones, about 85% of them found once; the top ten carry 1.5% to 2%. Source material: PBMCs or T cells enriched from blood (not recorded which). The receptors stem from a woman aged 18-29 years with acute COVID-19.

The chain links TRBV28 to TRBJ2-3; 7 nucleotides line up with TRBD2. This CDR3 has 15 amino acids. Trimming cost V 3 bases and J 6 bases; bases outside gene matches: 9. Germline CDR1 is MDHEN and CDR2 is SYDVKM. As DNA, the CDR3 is TGTGCCAGCAGTTTGGGGGGGAGTGGTTCTGATACGCAGTATTTT. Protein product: CASSLGGSGSDTQYF.

CDR3 sequence reads: CASSLVGVSNQPQHF. In DNA form, the CDR3 reads TGTGCCAGCAGCTTAGTCGGGGTTAGCAATCAGCCCCAGCATTTT. The chain combines TRBV7-2 with TRBJ1-5; D not certain. Per germline, CDR1 SGHTA and CDR2 FQGNSA. The CDR3 is made up of 15 amino acids. The V gene lost 1 base and the J gene lost 0 bases, with 7 bases spanning the gap.

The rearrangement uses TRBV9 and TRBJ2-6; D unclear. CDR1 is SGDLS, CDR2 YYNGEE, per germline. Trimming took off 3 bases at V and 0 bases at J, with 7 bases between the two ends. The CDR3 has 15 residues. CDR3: CASSGIASGANVLTF. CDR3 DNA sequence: TGTGCCAGCAGCGGGATAGCCTCTGGGGCCAACGTCCTGACTTTC.

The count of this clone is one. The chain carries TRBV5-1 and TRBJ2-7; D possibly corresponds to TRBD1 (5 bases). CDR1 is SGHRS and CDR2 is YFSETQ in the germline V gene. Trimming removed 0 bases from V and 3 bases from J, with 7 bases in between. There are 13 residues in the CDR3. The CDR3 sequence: CASSLGQYYEQYF. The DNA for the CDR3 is TGCGCCAGCAGCTTGGGACAGTACTACGAGCAGTACTTC.

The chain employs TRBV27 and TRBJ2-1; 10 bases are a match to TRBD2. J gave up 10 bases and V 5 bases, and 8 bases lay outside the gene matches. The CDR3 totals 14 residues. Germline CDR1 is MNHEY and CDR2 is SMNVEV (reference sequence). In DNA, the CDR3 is TGTGCCAGCAGTGTAGCGGGGGGAGTGGGGGAGCAGTTCTTC. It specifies CASSVAGGVGEQFF.

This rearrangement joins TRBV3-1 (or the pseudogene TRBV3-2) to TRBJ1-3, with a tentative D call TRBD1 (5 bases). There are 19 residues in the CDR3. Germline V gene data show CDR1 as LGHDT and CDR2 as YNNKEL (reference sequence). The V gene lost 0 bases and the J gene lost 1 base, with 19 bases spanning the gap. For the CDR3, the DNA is TGTGCCAGCAGCCAAGAGATAGGGGTCCGGGGGATATCTGGAAACACCATATATTTT. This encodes CASSQEIGVRGISGNTIYF.

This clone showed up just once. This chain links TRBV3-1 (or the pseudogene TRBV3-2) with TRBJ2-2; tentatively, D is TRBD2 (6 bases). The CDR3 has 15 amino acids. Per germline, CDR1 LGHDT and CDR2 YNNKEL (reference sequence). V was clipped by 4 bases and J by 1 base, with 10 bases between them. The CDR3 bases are TGTGCCAGCAGCCGGGGCGGGATGAACACCGGGGAGCTGTTTTTT. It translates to CASSRGGMNTGELFF.

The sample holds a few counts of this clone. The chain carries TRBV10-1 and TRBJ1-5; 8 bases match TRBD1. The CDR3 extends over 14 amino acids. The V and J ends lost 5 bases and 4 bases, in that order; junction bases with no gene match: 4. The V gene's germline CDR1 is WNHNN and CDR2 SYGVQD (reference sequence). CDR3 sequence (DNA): TGCGCCAGCAGTCCACAGGGGGTGAATCAGCCCCAGCATTTT. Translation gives CASSPQGVNQPQHF.

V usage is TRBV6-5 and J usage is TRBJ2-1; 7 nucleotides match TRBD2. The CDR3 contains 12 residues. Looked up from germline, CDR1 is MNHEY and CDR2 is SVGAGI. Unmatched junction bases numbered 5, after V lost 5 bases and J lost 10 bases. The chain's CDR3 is CASSQRGVEQFF. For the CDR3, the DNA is TGTGCCAGCAGTCAACGGGGGGTCGAGCAGTTCTTC.

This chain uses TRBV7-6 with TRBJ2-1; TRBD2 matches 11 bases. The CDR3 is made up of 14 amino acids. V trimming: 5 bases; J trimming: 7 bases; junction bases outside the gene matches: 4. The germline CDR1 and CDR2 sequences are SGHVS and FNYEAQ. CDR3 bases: TGTGCCAGCAGCCAGACTAGCGGGGAGAATGAGCAGTTCTTC. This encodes CASSQTSGENEQFF.

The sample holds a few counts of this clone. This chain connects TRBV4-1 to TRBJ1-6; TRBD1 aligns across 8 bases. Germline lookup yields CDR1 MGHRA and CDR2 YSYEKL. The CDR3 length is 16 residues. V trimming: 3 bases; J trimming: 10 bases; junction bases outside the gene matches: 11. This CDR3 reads CASSQDPGGARSPLHF. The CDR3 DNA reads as TGCGCCAGCAGCCAGGATCCAGGGGGCGCGCGGTCACCCCTCCACTTT.

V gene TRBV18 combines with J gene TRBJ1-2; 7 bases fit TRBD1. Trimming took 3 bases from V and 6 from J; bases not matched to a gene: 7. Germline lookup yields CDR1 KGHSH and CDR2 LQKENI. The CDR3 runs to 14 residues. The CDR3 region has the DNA TGTGCCAGCTCACCCCAGGGGGGAGTGGATGGCTACACCTTC. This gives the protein CASSPQGGVDGYTF.

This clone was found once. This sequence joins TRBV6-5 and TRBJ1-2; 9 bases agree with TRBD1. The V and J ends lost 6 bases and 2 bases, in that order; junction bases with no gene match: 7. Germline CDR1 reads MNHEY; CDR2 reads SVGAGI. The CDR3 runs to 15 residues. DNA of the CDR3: TGTGCCAGCAGGCCGGACAGGGGAGGCAACTATGGCTACACCTTC. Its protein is CASRPDRGGNYGYTF.

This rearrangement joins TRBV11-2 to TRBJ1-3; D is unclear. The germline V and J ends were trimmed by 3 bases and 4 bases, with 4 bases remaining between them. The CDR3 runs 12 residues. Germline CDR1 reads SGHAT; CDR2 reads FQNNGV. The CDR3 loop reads CASSFKGNTIYF. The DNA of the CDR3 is TGTGCCAGCAGCTTCAAAGGAAACACCATATATTTT.

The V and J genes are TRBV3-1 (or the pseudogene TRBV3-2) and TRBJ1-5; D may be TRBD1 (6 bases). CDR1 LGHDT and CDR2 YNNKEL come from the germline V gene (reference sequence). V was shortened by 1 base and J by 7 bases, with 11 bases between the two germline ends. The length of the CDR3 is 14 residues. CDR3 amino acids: CASSQVQGGQPQHF. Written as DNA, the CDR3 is TGTGCCAGCAGCCAAGTACAGGGCGGGCAGCCCCAGCATTTT.

The CDR3 bases are TGTGCCAGCAGCGGAACAGGGTTTATCGGTGTGAAACTGTTTTTT. This codes for CASSGTGFIGVKLFF. The chain employs TRBV7-9 and TRBJ1-4, with D possibly TRBD1 on 6 matching bases. V lost 5 bases and J 11 bases, leaving 21 bases between the germline ends. This CDR3 region has 15 residues. Germline values: CDR1 SEHNR, CDR2 FQNEAQ (reference sequence).

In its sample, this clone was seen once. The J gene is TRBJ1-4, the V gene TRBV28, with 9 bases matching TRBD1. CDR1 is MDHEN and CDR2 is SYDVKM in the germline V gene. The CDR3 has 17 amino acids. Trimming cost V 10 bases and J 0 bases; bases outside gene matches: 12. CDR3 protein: CATLGGDRAATNEKLFF. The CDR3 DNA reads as TGTGCCACCCTCGGAGGGGACAGGGCTGCAACTAATGAAAAACTGTTTTTT.

The DNA of the CDR3 is TGTGCCAGCGGTACAGGGGAGACGCAGTATTTT. Translation: CASGTGETQYF. The chain joins TRBV5-4 to TRBJ2-3; 7 nucleotides match TRBD1. Germline trimming cut 7 bases from V and 9 bases from J; bases unmatched to any gene: 5. Germline CDR1 and CDR2: SGHNT and YYREEE (reference sequence). This CDR3 is 11 amino acids long.

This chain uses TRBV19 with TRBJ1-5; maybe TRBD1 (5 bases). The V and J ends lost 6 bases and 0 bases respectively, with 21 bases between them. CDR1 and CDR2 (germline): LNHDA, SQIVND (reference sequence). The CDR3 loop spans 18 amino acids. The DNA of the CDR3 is TGTGCCAGTAGCCCCAGAACACGAGGACACTATAGCAATCAGCCCCAGCATTTT. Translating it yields CASSPRTRGHYSNQPQHF.

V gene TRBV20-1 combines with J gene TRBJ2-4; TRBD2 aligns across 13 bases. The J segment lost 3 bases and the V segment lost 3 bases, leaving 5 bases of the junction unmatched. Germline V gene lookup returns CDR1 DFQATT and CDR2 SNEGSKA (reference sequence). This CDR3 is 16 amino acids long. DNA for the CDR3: TGCAGTGCTAGTTCGGGACTAGCGGGAATCAAAAACATTCAGTACTTC. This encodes CSASSGLAGIKNIQYF.

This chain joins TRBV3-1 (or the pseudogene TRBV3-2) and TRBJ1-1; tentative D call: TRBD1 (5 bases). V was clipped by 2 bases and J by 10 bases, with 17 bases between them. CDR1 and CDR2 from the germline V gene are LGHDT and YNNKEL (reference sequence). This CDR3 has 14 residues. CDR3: CASSQTSPGFGAFF. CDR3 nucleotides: TGTGCCAGCAGCCAAACTTCCCCAGGGTTCGGAGCTTTCTTT.